The sequence of this TCR beta chain was determined in a study of blood T cell repertoires in COVID-19. Trimming removed 5 bases from V and 4 bases from J; junction bases left unmatched: 5. CDR1 and CDR2 (germline): SEHNR, FQNEAQ (reference sequence). The CDR3 runs to 14 residues. The repertoire was sequenced with immunoSEQ multiplex PCR; TCRdb's copy has only in-frame clones and lacks some. Here the sample spans hundreds of thousands of clones, just under 90% being singletons. A case of COVID-19 had been met by exposed participants within 2 weeks before study entry. The rearrangement links TRBV7-9 to TRBJ1-3; 7 bases line up with TRBD1. Sequencing input: PBMCs or T cells enriched from blood (not recorded which). The sequence was obtained from a woman aged 45 to 65 who had been exposed to COVID-19. As DNA, the CDR3 is TGTGCCAGCAGCCAGACAGGGATGGGAAACACCATATATTTT. Translating gives CASSQTGMGNTIYF.